These 10 T cell receptor beta chains were all obtained from the same sample, sequenced in a study of blood T cell repertoires in COVID-19. Measured with immunoSEQ multiplex PCR; TCRdb has only the in-frame clones, and not every one. Among 150,000 to 200,000 clones listed, around 67% were seen once. The sequencing sample was made of peripheral blood. These receptors were obtained from a woman older than 75 with acute or convalescent COVID-19.

The rearrangement uses TRBV28 and TRBJ2-4; D possibly corresponds to TRBD2 (6 bases). Germline V gene sequence: CDR1 MDHEN, CDR2 SYDVKM. Deletions cut 5 bases from V and 5 bases from J, with 10 bases between. The CDR3 has 13 amino acids. CDR3 region: CASSKVAENIQYF. The CDR3 bases are TGTGCCAGCAGTAAGGTAGCGGAAAACATTCAGTACTTC.

The CDR3 DNA is TGTGCCACCAGCAGAGCATTTTCCAGCTCCTACAATGAGCAGTTCTTC. It codes for CATSRAFSSSYNEQFF. The chain links TRBV15 to TRBJ2-1; no clear D. V lost 1 base and J 0 bases, leaving 10 bases between the germline ends. This CDR3 is 16 amino acids long. Germline V gene sequence: CDR1 LNHNV, CDR2 YYDKDF (reference sequence).

The rearrangement uses TRBV2 and TRBJ2-5; D is ambiguous. The CDR3 contains 12 residues. Trimming took off 3 bases at V and 5 bases at J, with 7 bases between the two ends. The germline V gene encodes CDR1 SNHLY and CDR2 FYNNEI. CDR3: CASSDLVETQYF. The CDR3 coding sequence is TGTGCCAGCAGTGATCTAGTGGAGACCCAGTACTTC.

The genes are TRBV19 and TRBJ1-1, with 9 bases that match TRBD1. V trimming: 9 bases; J trimming: 0 bases; junction bases outside the gene matches: 8. Germline V gene sequence: CDR1 LNHDA, CDR2 SQIVND (reference sequence). The length of the CDR3 is 15 residues. Here the CDR3 reads CASKGTGIMNTEAFF. The DNA of the CDR3 is TGTGCCAGCAAAGGGACAGGGATCATGAACACTGAAGCTTTCTTT.

This clone was detected a few times. The rearrangement uses TRBV6-6 and TRBJ2-7; D ambiguous. The CDR3 has 14 residues. Trimming cost V 5 bases and J 6 bases, with 17 bases left between them. The germline gives CDR1 MNHNY, CDR2 SVGAGI (reference sequence). The CDR3 sequence is CASSNTVRPREQYF. CDR3 sequence (DNA): TGTGCCAGCAGTAACACAGTTCGGCCGCGCGAGCAGTACTTC.

This rearrangement joins TRBV27 to TRBJ2-4; TRBD2 matches at 13 bases. V shed 10 bases and J 6 bases; nucleotides not matched to a gene: 21. CDR1 is MNHEY, CDR2 SMNVEV, per germline (reference sequence). The CDR3 has 19 residues. Here the CDR3 reads CANTILPGLAGLRANIQYF. For the CDR3, the DNA is TGTGCCAACACTATCCTCCCGGGACTAGCGGGATTAAGGGCAAACATTCAGTACTTC.

This clone was observed a few times. The chain combines TRBV9 with TRBJ1-6, with TRBD1 matching over 11 bases. Germline assignment: CDR1 SGDLS and CDR2 YYNGEE. Trimming at V came to 3 bases and at J to 8 bases, leaving 4 bases not matched to a gene. CDR3 length: 15 residues. The CDR3 protein is CASSGGQGADSPLHF. The CDR3, as DNA: TGTGCCAGCAGCGGCGGACAGGGGGCTGATTCACCCCTCCACTTT.

This clone was observed once. The rearrangement joins TRBV30 to TRBJ2-1; TRBD1 matches 9 bases. Germline-derived CDR1 and CDR2 are GTSNPN and SVGIG (reference sequence). Unmatched junction bases numbered 3, after V lost 3 bases and J lost 0 bases. CDR3 length: 15 amino acids. CDR3 in DNA: TGTGCCTGGAGCCTGGGACAGGGCTCCTACAATGAGCAGTTCTTC. This translates into CAWSLGQGSYNEQFF.

This chain connects TRBV11-2 to TRBJ2-3; D is possibly TRBD2 (6 bases). Germline CDR1 and CDR2: SGHAT and FQNNGV. Between the trimmed V and J ends, which lost 1 base and 9 bases, there was a span of 23 bases. This CDR3 has 17 amino acids. The CDR3 region is CASSLGGAGGTLGTQYF. CDR3 bases: TGTGCCAGCAGCTTAGGGGGCGCGGGCGGGACCTTAGGCACGCAGTATTTT.

The rearrangement joins TRBV7-9 to TRBJ1-1; no firm D call. The CDR3 consists of 14 residues. Germline V CDR1 and CDR2: SEHNR, FQNEAQ (reference sequence). Trimming took off 1 base at V and 2 bases at J, with 8 bases between the two ends. The CDR3 sequence is CASSLDAGNTEAFF. The CDR3 nucleotides are TGTGCCAGCAGCTTAGACGCGGGAAACACTGAAGCTTTCTTT. The variable domain in full, completed from reference TRBV7-9 and TRBJ1-1, reads DTGVSQNPRHKITKRGQNVTFRCDPISEHNRLYWYRQTLGQGPEFLTYFQNEAQLEKSRLLSDRFSAERPKGSFSTLEIQRTEQGDSAMYLCASSLDAGNTEAFFGQGTRLTVV.